Each of the 10 T cell receptor beta chains below was sequenced from the same sample in a study of cytomegalovirus exposure and HLA in healthy donors. Only in-frame clones appear in the TCRdb table, and some are missing; sequencing was by immunoSEQ multiplex PCR. The sample comprises 140,000 or so clones, roughly nine tenths of which are singletons, and 0.55% to 0.8% rests with the top ten. Source material: PBMCs. Source of these receptors: a man in his late teens or twenties in good health and CMV-seronegative.

The rearrangement joins TRBV28 to TRBJ2-1, with TRBD2 matching 8 bases. The CDR3 covers 14 residues. The V gene's germline CDR1 is MDHEN and CDR2 SYDVKM. The V and J ends lost 4 bases and 6 bases, in that order; junction bases with no gene match: 5. The DNA for the CDR3 is TGTGCCAGCAGTTCCCCCACTAGCGGCAATGAGCAGTTCTTC. Protein product: CASSSPTSGNEQFF. The variable domain in full, with the rest retrieved from reference TRBV28 and TRBJ2-1, is DVKVTQSSRYLVKRTGEKVFLECVQDMDHENMFWYRQDPGLGLRLIYFSYDVKMKEKGDIPEGYSVSREKKERFSLILESASTNQTSMYLCASSSPTSGNEQFFGPGTRLTVL.

V and J are TRBV5-1 and TRBJ2-7, with D unresolved. The CDR3 loop spans 14 amino acids. V was cut by 3 bases and J by 0 bases, with 10 bases left in between. Looked up from germline, CDR1 is SGHRS and CDR2 is YFSETQ. The CDR3 region is CASSSSTNSYEQYF. The CDR3 bases are TGCGCCAGCAGCTCCTCGACAAACTCCTACGAGCAGTACTTC.

This chain's CDR3 is CASSLAGQSNQPQHF. Written as DNA, the CDR3 is TGTGCCAGCAGCTTAGCGGGACAGTCCAATCAGCCCCAGCATTTT. The genes are TRBV7-9 and TRBJ1-5; 7 bases fit TRBD1. With V trimmed by 0 bases and J by 3 bases, 2 bases remained unmatched. CDR1 and CDR2 from the germline V gene are SEHNR and FQNEAQ (reference sequence). CDR3 length equals 15 residues.

The CDR3 sequence: CASSLVMGSNEKLFF. Here the CDR3 DNA reads TGTGCCAGCAGCTTAGTGATGGGCTCTAATGAAAAACTGTTTTTT. The chain couples TRBV11-3 to TRBJ1-4; D remains unclear. CDR1 is SGHNT and CDR2 is YENEEA in the germline V gene. The CDR3 runs 15 residues. V was trimmed by 1 base and J by 3 bases, leaving 9 bases between them. Looking up the rest from reference TRBV11-3 and TRBJ1-4 gives the full variable domain: EAGVVQSPRYKIIEKKQPVAFWCNPISGHNTLYWYLQNLGQGPELLIRYENEEAVDDSQLPKDRFSAERLKGVDSTLKIQPAELGDSAVYLCASSLVMGSNEKLFFGSGTQLSVL.

The chain has TRBV5-4 and TRBJ2-1; unclear D gene. V lost 1 base to trimming and J lost 4 bases, with 3 bases between them. The CDR3 spans 12 residues. Germline lookup yields CDR1 SGHNT and CDR2 YYREEE (reference sequence). The CDR3 DNA follows: TGTGCCAGCAGCTTGCGGTACAATGAGCAGTTCTTC. As protein: CASSLRYNEQFF.

The chain employs TRBV27 and TRBJ1-2; D not certain. The germline gives CDR1 MNHEY, CDR2 SMNVEV (reference sequence). V was pared by 2 bases and J by 6 bases, with 10 bases between. This CDR3 has 13 residues. CDR3 in amino acids: CASSLNGFNGYTF. The CDR3 coding sequence is TGTGCCAGCAGTTTAAACGGGTTTAATGGCTACACCTTC.

The chain combines TRBV5-4 with TRBJ1-1; possibly TRBD1 for D (5 bases). The germline CDR1 and CDR2 sequences are SGHNT and YYREEE (reference sequence). The CDR3 covers 13 residues. V was shortened by 5 bases and J by 1 base, with 9 bases between the two germline ends. DNA for the CDR3: TGTGCCAGCAGATCGACAGAGAACACTGAAGCTTTCTTT. Amino acids: CASRSTENTEAFF.

The chain recombines TRBV19 with TRBJ2-7; 10 nucleotides align to TRBD1. The CDR3 runs to 15 residues. The V gene's germline CDR1 is LNHDA and CDR2 SQIVND (reference sequence). The trim removed 3 bases at V and 5 bases at J, leaving 7 bases unmatched. CDR3: CASSMTGDRGHEQYF. The CDR3 DNA reads as TGTGCCAGTAGTATGACTGGGGACAGGGGCCACGAGCAGTACTTC.

The chain carries TRBV21-1 and TRBJ1-5. TRBV21-1 is listed as a pseudogene. The CDR3 extends over 19 amino acids. CDR3 nucleotides: TGTGCCAGCAGCATTATCAACCGGGACTCCCGGTGTAGCAATCAGCCCCAGCATTTT. Translation gives CASSIINRDSRCSNQPQHF.

This clone is a singleton in its sample. The chain has TRBV27 and TRBJ2-5; no definite D call. CDR1 and CDR2 from the germline V gene are MNHEY and SMNVEV (reference sequence). V lost 6 bases to trimming and J lost 7 bases, with 12 bases between them. The CDR3 runs 12 residues. The CDR3, as DNA: TGTGCCAGCAGCTTCCCCAACGGGACCCAGTACTTC. It is translated as CASSFPNGTQYF.